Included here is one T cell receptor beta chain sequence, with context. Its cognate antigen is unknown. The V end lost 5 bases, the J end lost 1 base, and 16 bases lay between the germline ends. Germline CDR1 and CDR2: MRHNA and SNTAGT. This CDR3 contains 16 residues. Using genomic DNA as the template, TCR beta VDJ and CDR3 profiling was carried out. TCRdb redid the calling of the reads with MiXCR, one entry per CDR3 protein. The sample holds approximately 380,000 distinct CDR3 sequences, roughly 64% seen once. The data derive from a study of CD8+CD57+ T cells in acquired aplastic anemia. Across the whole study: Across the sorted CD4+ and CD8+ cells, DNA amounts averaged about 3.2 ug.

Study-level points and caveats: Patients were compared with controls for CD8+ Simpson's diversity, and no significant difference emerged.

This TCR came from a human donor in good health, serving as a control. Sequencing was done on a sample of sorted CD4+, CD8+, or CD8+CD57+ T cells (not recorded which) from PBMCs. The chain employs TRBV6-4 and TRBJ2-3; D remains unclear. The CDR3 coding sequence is TGTGCCAGCAGTCGCCGAGGCAGACTGGGCACAGATACGCAGTATTTT. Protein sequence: CASSRRGRLGTDTQYF.